These T cell receptor beta chains were read from a single sample in a study of CD8 T cells in ankylosing spondylitis. Using its own MiXCR run on the 5' RACE reads, TCRdb lists one record per CDR3 protein. Among 670,000 or so distinct CDR3 sequences listed, 15% to 20% were seen once. The material sequenced was blood, either unsorted or a sorted T cell fraction (not recorded which). The receptors come from a male donor with ankylosing spondylitis. Each CDR3 is given with its conserved first and last residue. A D gene is named only where the DNA matches it firmly. For some rows the clone size is stated as once, few or many, or as a class when expanded; others skip it.

D gene	J gene	clone size	CDR3 length	V gene	CDR3 DNA	CDR3 protein
TRBD2	TRBJ2-2	few	15	TRBV4-1	TGCGCCAGCGGAGACGGGGGGTACTCCCCCGGGGAGCTGTTTTTT	CASGDGGYSPGELFF
-	TRBJ2-2	-	13	TRBV7-3	TGTGCCAGCAGCACTAGGGGTGGCGGGGAGCTGTTTTTT	CASSTRGGGELFF
-	TRBJ2-4	-	13	TRBV29-1	TGCAGCGCTGTCCCGGGAGCCAAAAACATTCAGTACTTC	CSAVPGAKNIQYF
-	TRBJ2-5	-	12	TRBV12-3/TRBV12-4	TGTGCCAGCAGTTCGGCCAAGGAGACCCAGTACTTC	CASSSAKETQYF
-	TRBJ2-1	-	17	TRBV29-1	TGCAGCGTGCACAAAGTGACGGGACCCCGGCAGAGAAATGAGCAGTTCTTC	CSVHKVTGPRQRNEQFF
TRBD2	TRBJ2-2	-	17	TRBV5-1	TGCGCCAGCAGCTTATACGGACTAGCGGGTAACACCGGGGAGCTGTTTTTT	CASSLYGLAGNTGELFF
-	TRBJ2-5	many	13	TRBV12-3/TRBV12-4	TGTGCCAGCAGCCCGAGCGGGTCCGAGACCCAGTACTTC	CASSPSGSETQYF
TRBD1	TRBJ2-1	-	16	TRBV11-1	TGTGCCAGCAGCTTAGTGGAGGACAGGGCCTACAATGAGCAGTTCTTC	CASSLVEDRAYNEQFF
-	TRBJ2-3	few	14	TRBV15	TGTGCCACCAAGTCTGAGGGAGACACAGATACGCAGTATTTT	CATKSEGDTDTQYF
TRBD2	TRBJ2-3	-	16	TRBV4-2	TGTGCCAGCAGCCAACTCGGACTAGCGGGGGCCTCGACGCAGTATTTT	CASSQLGLAGASTQYF
-	TRBJ1-6	-	16	TRBV2	TGTGCCGGCTCTCCCGTAGGGGGAAACTATAATTCACCCCTCCACTTT	CAGSPVGGNYNSPLHF
TRBD2	TRBJ2-5	-	17	TRBV6-2/TRBV6-3	TGTGCCAGCAGCTATAGGATTAGCGGGAGGCCATGGGAGTCCCAGTACTTC	CASSYRISGRPWESQYF
TRBD2	TRBJ2-7	few	15	TRBV12-3/TRBV12-4	TGTGCCAGCAGTTTGGGTCCTAGCGGGGGCTACGAGCAGTACTTC	CASSLGPSGGYEQYF
-	TRBJ2-7	-	13	TRBV2	TGTGCCAGCAGTGATTGGGTCTCCCGCGAGCAGTACTTC	CASSDWVSREQYF
TRBD1	TRBJ1-1	-	13	TRBV3-1	TGTGCCAGCAGCCAAGAGTGGACAGGGAGGGCTTTCTTT	CASSQEWTGRAFF
TRBD1	TRBJ2-2	-	16	TRBV5-1	TGCGCCAGCACCTTGACGGACAGGGGGAACACCGGGGAGCTGTTTTTT	CASTLTDRGNTGELFF
-	TRBJ2-3	-	16	TRBV7-9	TGTGCCAGCAGCCCCGTGGGGGAGACTAGCACAGATACGCAGTATTTT	CASSPVGETSTDTQYF
-	TRBJ1-5	few	12	TRBV28	TGTGCCAGCAGTTTTTTGGGTCAGCCCCAGCATTTT	CASSFLGQPQHF
-	TRBJ1-1	-	15	TRBV4-3	TGCGCCAGCAGCCAAGATAACAGCAAGAACACTGAAGCTTTCTTT	CASSQDNSKNTEAFF
-	TRBJ2-1	-	16	TRBV15	TGTGCCACCAGCAGTGAAAACAGGGGCGGGAGGAATGAGCAGTTCTTC	CATSSENRGGRNEQFF
TRBD1	TRBJ2-7	few	13	TRBV20-1	TGCAGTGCCACGGACAGGGATACGTACGAGCAGTACTTC	CSATDRDTYEQYF
-	TRBJ1-5	once	17	TRBV4-3	TGCGCCAGCAGCCAAGATTTTCCGGGATTTGGCAATCAGCCCCAGCATTTT	CASSQDFPGFGNQPQHF
-	TRBJ2-7	-	13	TRBV10-3	TGTGCCATCAGAGGTTGGGGGGCCCACGAGCAGTACTTC	CAIRGWGAHEQYF
-	TRBJ1-4	many	15	TRBV2	TGTGCCAGCAGACCAGGAGGGACATCCGCCGAAAAACTGTTTTTT	CASRPGGTSAEKLFF
-	TRBJ1-1	many	15	TRBV5-6	TGTGCCAGCAGCTTTATCGACTCAATGAACACTGAAGCTTTCTTT	CASSFIDSMNTEAFF
-	TRBJ2-2	-	14	TRBV20-1	TGCAGTGCTAGAGAGGCGAGGAACACCGGGGAGCTGTTTTTT	CSAREARNTGELFF
TRBD1	TRBJ2-2	few	15	TRBV24-1	TGTGCCACGAGGGACAGGGGGTCGAACACCGGGGAGCTGTTTTTT	CATRDRGSNTGELFF
-	TRBJ2-7	-	15	TRBV20-1	TGCAGTGCTAGAGATCAGGCGGGGTTCGCCTACGAGCAGTACTTC	CSARDQAGFAYEQYF
-	TRBJ1-3	many	16	TRBV15	TGTGCCACCAGCAGAGGAGCCTCAGGGACTGGAAACACCATATATTTT	CATSRGASGTGNTIYF
-	TRBJ1-5	few	14	TRBV10-3	TGTGCCATCAGTGACAGGGATGGCAATCAGCCCCAGCATTTT	CAISDRDGNQPQHF
TRBD1	TRBJ2-1	-	16	TRBV4-3	TGCGCCAGCAGCCAAGGAGGGGGGACAGGGGTGAATGAGCAGTTCTTC	CASSQGGGTGVNEQFF
-	TRBJ1-2	many	14	TRBV12-3/TRBV12-4	TGTGCCAGCTCGGACCACGCTGGGCGCTATGGCTACACCTTC	CASSDHAGRYGYTF
TRBD2	TRBJ2-1	few	15	TRBV19	TGTGCCAGTAGTAATAGGGGACTAGCTGGGGATGAGCAGTTCTTC	CASSNRGLAGDEQFF
TRBD1	TRBJ2-6	-	17	TRBV20-1	TGCAGTGCTAGATGGGGGACAGGGGAAGGCGGGGCCAACGTCCTGACTTTC	CSARWGTGEGGANVLTF
TRBD1	TRBJ2-7	few	12	TRBV29-1	TGCAGCGCTGCGACAGGGACCTACGAGCAGTACTTC	CSAATGTYEQYF
TRBD1	TRBJ1-5	few	14	TRBV27	TGTGCCAGCAGTTTATCGACAGGGGGGGTGCCCCAGCATTTT	CASSLSTGGVPQHF
-	TRBJ2-7	few	13	TRBV5-1	TGCGCCAGCAGCTTTTGGACAGACAACGAGCAGTACTTC	CASSFWTDNEQYF
-	TRBJ1-1	few	15	TRBV7-8	TGTGCCAGCAGCAAGAGGGACTCTTTGAACACTGAAGCTTTCTTT	CASSKRDSLNTEAFF
-	TRBJ2-3	-	15	TRBV7-3	TGTGCCAGCAGCTTAATAGCTACTAGCACAGATACGCAGTATTTT	CASSLIATSTDTQYF
-	TRBJ2-3	many	11	TRBV12-3/TRBV12-4	TGTGCCAGCAGTTCCTCAGATACGCAGTATTTT	CASSSSDTQYF
-	TRBJ2-2	-	14	TRBV11-2	TGTGCCAGCAGCTTTGCCCCGGTTCCCGGGGAGCTGTTTTTT	CASSFAPVPGELFF
-	TRBJ2-5	few	11	TRBV12-3/TRBV12-4	TGTGCCAGCAGAGGTGAAGAGACCCAGTACTTC	CASRGEETQYF
TRBD1	TRBJ1-1	few	14	TRBV28	TGTGCCAGCAGTTCCGGGGACAGGAACACTGAAGCTTTCTTT	CASSSGDRNTEAFF
-	TRBJ2-1	-	14	TRBV11-3	TGTGCCAGCAGCTTCGGCCAGCCCTACAATGAGCAGTTCTTC	CASSFGQPYNEQFF
-	TRBJ1-5	-	16	TRBV24-1	TGTGCCACCAGTGACGTCCAGCCTGGGCACAATCAGCCCCAGCATTTT	CATSDVQPGHNQPQHF
-	TRBJ2-7	-	12	TRBV29-1	TGCAGCGTTCGGGCTAGCGAAAGTACGCAGTACTTC	CSVRASESTQYF
-	TRBJ2-2	-	14	TRBV4-2	TGTGCCAGCAGTCTTGTAGGAGGCGCGAGGGAGCTGTTTTTT	CASSLVGGARELFF
TRBD1	TRBJ2-1	-	15	TRBV28	TGTGCCAGCAGTTCTCCGGGACAGGGGAGGGATGAGCAGTTCTTC	CASSSPGQGRDEQFF
-	TRBJ2-1	-	18	TRBV4-1	TGCGCCAGCAGCCCAGAGAGGCGGTCTGCGGGATCCTACAATGAGCAGTTCTTC	CASSPERRSAGSYNEQFF
-	TRBJ1-1	many	12	TRBV5-1	TGCGCCAGCAGAAAGGGGAGCACTGAAGCTTTCTTT	CASRKGSTEAFF
-	TRBJ2-5	-	15	TRBV5-6	TGTGCAAGCAATCAATACCGAGACTTACAAGAGACCCAGTACTTC	CASNQYRDLQETQYF
-	TRBJ2-7	many	13	TRBV27	TGTGCCAGCAGTTACCGGGGTGACTACGAGCAGTACTTC	CASSYRGDYEQYF
-	TRBJ2-1	many	12	TRBV12-3/TRBV12-4	TGTGCCAGCAGCCTTCAGGTGGTTGAGCAGTTCTTC	CASSLQVVEQFF
-	TRBJ2-7	few	14	TRBV5-1	TGCGCCAGCAGCTTGGGTCCCGGGGACTACGAGCAGTACTTC	CASSLGPGDYEQYF
-	TRBJ2-7	-	14	TRBV7-9	TGTGCCAGCAGCCACCGGGACACCACCTACGAGCAGTACTTC	CASSHRDTTYEQYF
-	TRBJ2-2	few	17	TRBV2	TGTGCCAGCATCGTCGGAAGACATGTACAGAACACCGGGGAGCTGTTTTTT	CASIVGRHVQNTGELFF
-	TRBJ1-2	-	14	TRBV11-2	TGTGCCAGCAGCTTTCCCAGGAGTAACTATGGCTACACCTTC	CASSFPRSNYGYTF
TRBD1	TRBJ1-2	few	15	TRBV20-1	TGCAGTGCTATGGACAGGGGGCGCGGGGACTATGGCTACACCTTC	CSAMDRGRGDYGYTF
TRBD1	TRBJ1-2	few	15	TRBV6-1	TGTGCCAGCAGCCCTGGGACAGGCCCGTCGTATGGCTACACCTTC	CASSPGTGPSYGYTF
-	TRBJ2-7	many	13	TRBV20-1	TGCAGTGCTAGCCGGGAGAAGGGGGACGAGCAGTACTTC	CSASREKGDEQYF